The T cell receptor beta chain described here comes from a study of blood T cell repertoires in COVID-19. Study in general: Acute-phase and convalescent COVID-19 samples originated in the United States, Italy and Spain. Nucleic acid was either cDNA or gDNA, and it came from T cells, B-cell-depleted T cells, or PBMCs.

Repertoires were generated with immunoSEQ multiplex PCR, while TCRdb's copy carries only in-frame clones and drops some. The sample records under 200,000 clones, 70% to 90% being singletons. Germline trimming cut 3 bases from V and 0 bases from J; bases unmatched to any gene: 5. Germline V lookup: CDR1 SGHRS, CDR2 YFSETQ. This CDR3 is 15 amino acids long. The receptor was isolated from a man aged 55 to 70 with active or convalescent COVID-19. The chain couples TRBV5-1 to TRBJ1-2, with 7 bases lining up with TRBD1. Sequencing was performed on peripheral blood. For the CDR3, the DNA is TGCGCCAGCAGCTCGCGACAGGGAACTAACTATGGCTACACCTTC. Translation: CASSSRQGTNYGYTF.